A single sample is the source of the 32 T cell receptor beta chains below, sequenced in a study of T cell responses to AZD1222 COVID-19 vaccine. The method was immunoSEQ multiplex PCR; TCRdb's version includes in-frame clones alone and lacks a portion of them. This sample has about 110,000 clones, with roughly 84% found just once. The specimen comprised peripheral blood, sampled on day 0 of AZD1222 vaccination. The receptors were sampled from an adult in good health.

The genes are TRBV6-2 or TRBV6-3 and TRBJ2-7; D possibly corresponds to TRBD1 (6 bases). CDR1 is MNHEY, CDR2 SVGEGT, per germline. The CDR3 has 16 amino acids. V was shortened by 0 bases and J by 0 bases, with 12 bases between the two germline ends. The CDR3 region has the DNA TGTGCCAGCAGTTACTCGGGGACAAAGACCTCCTACGAGCAGTACTTC. Translation: CASSYSGTKTSYEQYF.

This clone was detected only once. The chain uses TRBV7-2 and TRBJ2-7, with 7 nucleotides matching TRBD2. Per the germline V gene, CDR1 is SGHTA and CDR2 is FQGNSA. The CDR3 runs to 16 residues. V lost 4 bases, J lost 0 bases, and 9 bases stayed unmatched. As DNA, the CDR3 is TGTGCCAGCAGCTCCGACGGGACTACCCACTCCTACGAGCAGTACTTC. It translates to CASSSDGTTHSYEQYF.

The table lists this clone with a count of one. In nucleotides, the CDR3 is TGTGCCAGCAGTTCCGTAGGGGCACCGGGACAGGGGACGAACTACGAGCAGTACTTC. Its protein is CASSSVGAPGQGTNYEQYF. The chain uses TRBV28 and TRBJ2-7, with 10 bases that match TRBD1. The germline V gene encodes CDR1 MDHEN and CDR2 SYDVKM. The length of the CDR3 is 19 residues. V shed 4 bases, J shed 3 bases, and the junction held 18 bases outside the gene matches.

In DNA, the CDR3 is TGCGCCAGCAGTGAGTTGTGGGGTTCAGATACGCAGTATTTT. Protein sequence: CASSELWGSDTQYF. The V gene is TRBV10-2, the J gene TRBJ2-3; D is uncertain. Germline CDR1 WSHSY, CDR2 SAAADI. V was pared by 1 base and J by 4 bases, with 9 bases between. The CDR3 loop spans 14 amino acids.

In its sample, this clone was seen a few times. This chain connects TRBV19 to TRBJ1-2; D perhaps matches TRBD1 (6 bases). Trimming pared 4 bases from V and 6 bases from J, leaving 12 bases between. Germline assignment: CDR1 LNHDA and CDR2 SQIVND (reference sequence). This CDR3 is built from 13 residues. The CDR3 DNA is TGTGCCAGTAGTACTCTACAGGGAGATGGCTACACCTTC. It encodes CASSTLQGDGYTF.

The rearrangement uses TRBV9 and TRBJ1-1; D remains unclear. The CDR3 is 14 amino acids. The V end was cut by 2 bases, the J end by 0 bases, with 8 bases between. Germline assignment: CDR1 SGDLS and CDR2 YYNGEE. As DNA, the CDR3 is TGTGCCAGCAGCGTCTTACCTTTGAACACTGAAGCTTTCTTT. Protein sequence: CASSVLPLNTEAFF.

The sample holds a few counts of this clone. The genes are TRBV27 and TRBJ1-6; D not certain. CDR3 length: 16 residues. Trimming stripped 9 bases from V and 7 bases from J, with 22 bases between. Germline values: CDR1 MNHEY, CDR2 SMNVEV (reference sequence). CDR3 residues: CASFPGSTNPNSPLHF. CDR3 in DNA: TGTGCCAGTTTCCCAGGCAGCACCAATCCCAATTCACCCCTCCACTTT.

The chain joins TRBV5-4 to TRBJ1-2, with no clear D. The CDR3 is 16 amino acids. The germline CDR1 and CDR2 sequences are SGHNT and YYREEE (reference sequence). Trimming took 3 bases from V and 4 from J, leaving 19 bases between them. In nucleotides, the CDR3 is TGTGCCAGCAGCTCCGGTTCCCGCAGGATCTCCTATGGCTACACCTTC. Its translation is CASSSGSRRISYGYTF.

The gene calls are TRBV28 and TRBJ2-3, with TRBD1 as a possible D gene (5 bases). CDR1 is MDHEN, CDR2 SYDVKM, per germline. The V end was cut by 6 bases, the J end by 9 bases, with 13 bases between. This CDR3 has 12 residues. CDR3 DNA sequence: TGTGCCAGCAGAATAGGGGATTCGACGCAGTATTTT. Amino acids: CASRIGDSTQYF.

The CDR3 DNA reads TGTGCCAGCAGCCCCAACTACGAGCAGTACTTC. Encoded protein: CASSPNYEQYF. V and J are TRBV6-6 and TRBJ2-7; D is undetermined. With 6 bases removed from V and 3 bases from J, the gap between germline ends came to 6 bases. In germline, CDR1 is MNHNY, CDR2 SVGAGI (reference sequence). The CDR3 is 11 residues long.

The rearrangement links TRBV5-1 to TRBJ1-4; 7 bases fit TRBD1. CDR3 size: 14 residues. Germline V CDR1 and CDR2: SGHRS, YFSETQ. V gave up 4 bases and J gave up 4 bases; unmatched junction bases: 4. CDR3 sequence: CASSMTGNNEKLFF. The CDR3 coding sequence is TGCGCCAGCAGCATGACAGGGAATAATGAAAAACTGTTTTTT. The variable domain in full, completed from reference TRBV5-1 and TRBJ1-4, reads KAGVTQTPRYLIKTRGQQVTLSCSPISGHRSVSWYQQTPGQGLQFLFEYFSETQRNKGNFPGRFSGRQFSNSRSEMNVSTLELGDSALYLCASSMTGNNEKLFFGSGTQLSVL.

The chain carries TRBV7-9 and TRBJ1-4; D is uncertain. The V gene's germline CDR1 is SEHNR and CDR2 FQNEAQ (reference sequence). This CDR3 is built from 14 residues. V was cut by 5 bases and J by 5 bases, with 12 bases left in between. The CDR3 coding sequence is TGTGCCAGCAGCCGAGACCCAAACAATGAAAAACTGTTTTTT. This sequence encodes CASSRDPNNEKLFF.

This clone was counted once. V and J are TRBV9 and TRBJ2-3; D remains ambiguous. Germline-derived CDR1 and CDR2 are SGDLS and YYNGEE. V shed 0 bases and J shed 4 bases, with 3 bases lying between them. The CDR3 covers 12 residues. The CDR3: CASSVGPDTQYF. DNA of the CDR3: TGTGCCAGCAGCGTAGGTCCAGATACGCAGTATTTT.

This clone was seen a single time. The chain has TRBV19 and TRBJ2-3; 8 bases fit TRBD1. Germline loops: CDR1 LNHDA, CDR2 SQIVND (reference sequence). There are 14 residues in the CDR3. V was clipped by 10 bases and J by 0 bases; unmatched bases: 6. This CDR3 reads CATSNRGSTDTQYF. The CDR3 nucleotides are TGTGCCACCAGTAACAGGGGGAGCACAGATACGCAGTATTTT.

V usage is TRBV4-2 and J usage is TRBJ2-1; D tentatively reads TRBD1 or TRBD2 (5 bases each). The CDR3 extends over 15 amino acids. V was cut by 4 bases and J by 2 bases, with 12 bases left in between. Germline assignment: CDR1 LGHNA and CDR2 YNFKEQ. The CDR3 sequence is CASSPEGFPYNEQFF. The CDR3 nucleotides are TGTGCCAGCAGCCCAGAGGGGTTCCCCTACAATGAGCAGTTCTTC.

The chain employs TRBV10-1 and TRBJ1-6, with 8 positions matching TRBD1. The length of the CDR3 is 19 residues. The germline CDR1 and CDR2 sequences are WNHNN and SYGVQD (reference sequence). V shed 2 bases and J 5 bases; nucleotides not matched to a gene: 14. The CDR3 DNA sequence: TGCGCCAGCAGTGAGGGGACAGGAGGCCCTAGCTTCGATAATTCACCCCTCCACTTT. It translates to CASSEGTGGPSFDNSPLHF.

The chain has TRBV4-2 and TRBJ1-2; TRBD1 matches 7 bases. CDR3 length: 16 amino acids. The V segment lost 0 bases and the J segment 4 bases; nucleotides outside the gene matches: 8. CDR1 and CDR2 (germline): LGHNA, YNFKEQ. CDR3 amino acids: CASSQDPQGEVYGYTF. CDR3 nucleotides: TGTGCCAGCAGCCAAGATCCGCAGGGGGAAGTCTATGGCTACACCTTC.

This clone was detected a few times. This chain links TRBV6-2 or TRBV6-3 with TRBJ2-3; 12 bases line up with TRBD2. Germline CDR1 is MNHEY and CDR2 is SVGEGT. The CDR3 has 15 residues. The V gene end was trimmed by 4 bases and the J gene end by 10 bases; junction bases not matched to a gene: 9. For the CDR3, the DNA is TGTGCCAGCAGTTCGCCCACATGGACTAGCGGGGCGCAGTATTTT. Its protein product is CASSSPTWTSGAQYF.

The chain links TRBV6-1 to TRBJ2-5; D perhaps matches TRBD1 (6 bases). The CDR3 is 16 amino acids. Germline-derived CDR1 and CDR2 are MNHNS and SASEGT. The V and J ends lost 4 bases and 5 bases respectively, with 20 bases between them. The CDR3 DNA is TGTGCCAGCAGTGGATGGGGCAGGGGAGAGGTGGAGACCCAGTACTTC. Translation gives CASSGWGRGEVETQYF.

V usage is TRBV6-4 and J usage is TRBJ1-5, with TRBD1 as a possible D gene (5 bases). V gave up 3 bases and J gave up 7 bases, with 13 bases separating them. The length of the CDR3 is 14 residues. CDR1 and CDR2 from the germline V gene are MRHNA and SNTAGT. The CDR3 loop reads CASSEGPGQQPQHF. As DNA, the CDR3 is TGTGCCAGCAGTGAAGGGCCGGGGCAACAGCCCCAGCATTTT.

This chain uses TRBV24-1 with TRBJ2-5; D assignment may be TRBD1 or TRBD2 (5 bases each). This CDR3 is built from 14 residues. Trimming removed 10 bases at V and 0 bases at J, with 14 bases between. Germline V gene lookup returns CDR1 KGHDR and CDR2 SFDVKD. CDR3 DNA: TGTGCCACGGGGGATAGGGGCCACCAAGAGACCCAGTACTTC. Encoded protein: CATGDRGHQETQYF.

The chain carries TRBV6-6 and TRBJ1-2; D is perhaps TRBD1 (5 bases). Germline V CDR1 and CDR2: MNHNY, SVGAGI (reference sequence). This CDR3 is 16 amino acids long. V dropped 4 bases and J dropped 0 bases, with 15 bases sitting between them. CDR3 sequence: CASSFRSDRTNYGYTF. The CDR3 nucleotides read TGTGCCAGCAGTTTTAGGTCTGACAGAACTAACTATGGCTACACCTTC.

This clone was detected only once. The chain uses TRBV5-4 and TRBJ1-2; D is possibly TRBD1 (6 bases). V gave up 2 bases and J gave up 8 bases, with 13 bases separating them. The CDR3 consists of 13 residues. Germline V gene sequence: CDR1 SGHNT, CDR2 YYREEE (reference sequence). The CDR3 loop reads CASSFGTGQGYTF. The CDR3 DNA reads TGTGCCAGCAGCTTTGGAACAGGGCAGGGCTACACCTTC.

The chain carries TRBV12-5 and TRBJ1-2; 9 bases fit TRBD1. Germline CDR1 is LGHNT and CDR2 is FRNRAP. The CDR3 extends over 14 amino acids. After removal of 6 bases from V and 5 bases from J, the junction contained 7 bases not matched to a gene. The CDR3 DNA sequence: TGTGCTAGTGGGGTGGACAGGGGAAGGTATGGCTACACCTTC. This translates into CASGVDRGRYGYTF. The full variable domain, its missing parts supplied by reference TRBV12-5 and TRBJ1-2, is DARVTQTPRHKVTEMGQEVTMRCQPILGHNTVFWYRQTMMQGLELLAYFRNRAPLDDSGMPKDRFSAEMPDATLATLKIQPSEPRDSAVYFCASGVDRGRYGYTFGSGTRLTVV.

This chain connects TRBV28 to TRBJ2-7; tentative D call: TRBD2 (5 bases). Germline V gene data show CDR1 as MDHEN and CDR2 as SYDVKM. V was clipped by 7 bases and J by 6 bases, with 16 bases between them. The CDR3 runs to 13 residues. The CDR3 DNA is TGTGCCAGCACCTTATCGGCGGGCTTCGAGCAGTACTTC. It yields the protein CASTLSAGFEQYF.

This chain joins TRBV4-1 and TRBJ1-6; D is unresolved. Trimming removed 2 bases from V and 7 bases from J, with 15 bases in between. Germline CDR1 is MGHRA and CDR2 is YSYEKL. This CDR3 contains 16 residues. The CDR3 DNA sequence: TGCGCCAGCAGCCAATTCCAAGGGCCGTTGAATTCACCCCTCCACTTT. This gives the protein CASSQFQGPLNSPLHF.

The chain combines TRBV27 with TRBJ2-6, with 8 nucleotides matching TRBD1. The V segment lost 1 base and the J segment 4 bases; nucleotides outside the gene matches: 6. The CDR3 is 17 amino acids. Per germline, CDR1 MNHEY and CDR2 SMNVEV (reference sequence). CDR3 protein: CASSLWGQVLGANVLTF. In nucleotides, the CDR3 is TGTGCCAGCAGTTTATGGGGACAGGTTCTGGGGGCCAACGTCCTGACTTTC.

Written as DNA, the CDR3 is TGTGCCATCAGTGAGTCGCGGGGGGGAATTGAGCAGTTCTTC. It encodes CAISESRGGIEQFF. This rearrangement joins TRBV10-3 to TRBJ2-1; 9 bases are a match to TRBD2. V trimming: 0 bases; J trimming: 9 bases; junction bases outside the gene matches: 3. The CDR3 extends over 14 amino acids. Germline CDR1 is ENHRY and CDR2 is SYGVKD.

The V call is TRBV5-6, the J call TRBJ1-2; D perhaps matches TRBD1 (6 bases). Germline V gene data show CDR1 as SGHDT and CDR2 as YYEEEE. This CDR3 has 14 residues. V gave up 2 bases and J gave up 4 bases, with 12 bases separating them. The DNA for the CDR3 is TGTGCCAGCAGCTTAGGACAGAGGGGCTATGGCTACACCTTC. Translation gives CASSLGQRGYGYTF.

The chain couples TRBV4-3 to TRBJ1-3; D is uncertain. Trimming cost V 0 bases and J 4 bases, with 13 bases left between them. Germline lookup yields CDR1 LGHNA and CDR2 YSLEER. The CDR3 is 16 residues long. The CDR3 region is CASSQDLGWQGNTIYF. CDR3 nucleotides: TGCGCCAGCAGCCAAGATTTGGGCTGGCAGGGAAACACCATATATTTT.

The chain has TRBV28 and TRBJ2-1; 11 bases match TRBD2. Germline V lookup: CDR1 MDHEN, CDR2 SYDVKM. V trimming: 10 bases; J trimming: 6 bases; junction bases outside the gene matches: 11. The CDR3 contains 15 residues. CDR3 DNA sequence: TGTGCCACGATTTACCTAGCGGGGGGATCCAATGAGCAGTTCTTC. Translated, it gives CATIYLAGGSNEQFF.

The gene calls are TRBV6-5 and TRBJ1-1; D remains ambiguous. V was clipped by 6 bases and J by 0 bases, with 11 bases between them. The CDR3 loop spans 14 amino acids. CDR1 MNHEY and CDR2 SVGAGI come from the germline V gene. The CDR3 loop reads CASRPLLMNTEAFF. CDR3 coding DNA: TGTGCCAGCAGGCCCCTTTTAATGAACACTGAAGCTTTCTTT.